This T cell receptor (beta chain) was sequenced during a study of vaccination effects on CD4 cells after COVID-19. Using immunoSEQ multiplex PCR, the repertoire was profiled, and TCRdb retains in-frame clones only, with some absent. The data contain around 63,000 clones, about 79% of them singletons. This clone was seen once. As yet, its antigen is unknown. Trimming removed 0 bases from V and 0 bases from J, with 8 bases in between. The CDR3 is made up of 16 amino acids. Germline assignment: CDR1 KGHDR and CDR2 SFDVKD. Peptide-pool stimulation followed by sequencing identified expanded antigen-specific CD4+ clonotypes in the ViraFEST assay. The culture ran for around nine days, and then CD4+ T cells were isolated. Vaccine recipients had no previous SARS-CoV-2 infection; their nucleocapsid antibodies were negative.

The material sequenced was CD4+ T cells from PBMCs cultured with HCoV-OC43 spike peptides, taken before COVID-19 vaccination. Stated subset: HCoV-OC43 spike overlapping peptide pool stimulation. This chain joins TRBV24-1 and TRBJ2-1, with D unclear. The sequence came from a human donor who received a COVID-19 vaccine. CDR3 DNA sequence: TGTGCCACCAGTGATTTGACGGTCAGCTCCTACAATGAGCAGTTCTTC. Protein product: CATSDLTVSSYNEQFF.